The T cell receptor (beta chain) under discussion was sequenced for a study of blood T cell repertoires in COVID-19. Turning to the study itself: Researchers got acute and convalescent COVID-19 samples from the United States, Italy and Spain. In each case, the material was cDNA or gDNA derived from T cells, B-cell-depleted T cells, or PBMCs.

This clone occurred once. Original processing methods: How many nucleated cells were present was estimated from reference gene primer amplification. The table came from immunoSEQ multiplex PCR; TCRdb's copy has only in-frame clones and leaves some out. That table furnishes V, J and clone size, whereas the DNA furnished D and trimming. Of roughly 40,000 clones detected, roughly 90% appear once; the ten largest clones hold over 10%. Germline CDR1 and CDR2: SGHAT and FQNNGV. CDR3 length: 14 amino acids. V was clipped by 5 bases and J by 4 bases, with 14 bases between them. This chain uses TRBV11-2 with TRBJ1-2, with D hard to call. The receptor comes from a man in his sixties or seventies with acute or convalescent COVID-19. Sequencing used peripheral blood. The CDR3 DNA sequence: TGTGCCAGCAGCCCGATAGCCACTATCTATGGCTACACCTTC. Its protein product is CASSPIATIYGYTF.